This T cell receptor beta chain is drawn from a study of shared clonotypes between healthy human individuals. Overall study results and limits: Non-shared clonotypes had lower generation probabilities than clonotypes shared by all four sorted-subset donors. Sharing across four donors was highest in naive CD4 (about 5%) and lowest in memory CD8 (0.4%).

Samples underwent the assay at deep level. TCRdb's copy holds only in-frame clones and misses some; the assay was immunoSEQ multiplex PCR. Of over a million clones in the sample, 75% were seen once. Only a few counts were recorded for this clone. Its antigen is unknown. The sequenced sample was memory CD4+ T cells sorted from blood. Subset: CD45RA-negative fraction. This sequence was found in a man between 18 and 35 years old in good health.

The CDR3 reads CASSEDARTRDQYF. CDR3 nucleotide sequence: TGTGCCAGCAGTGAAGACGCGAGAACTCGGGATCAGTACTTC. The rearrangement links TRBV6-1 to TRBJ2-4; D possibly corresponds to TRBD2 (5 bases). The ends were cut back, 1 base at V and 12 bases at J, with 16 bases in the middle. The V gene's germline CDR1 is MNHNS and CDR2 SASEGT. The CDR3 has 14 residues.